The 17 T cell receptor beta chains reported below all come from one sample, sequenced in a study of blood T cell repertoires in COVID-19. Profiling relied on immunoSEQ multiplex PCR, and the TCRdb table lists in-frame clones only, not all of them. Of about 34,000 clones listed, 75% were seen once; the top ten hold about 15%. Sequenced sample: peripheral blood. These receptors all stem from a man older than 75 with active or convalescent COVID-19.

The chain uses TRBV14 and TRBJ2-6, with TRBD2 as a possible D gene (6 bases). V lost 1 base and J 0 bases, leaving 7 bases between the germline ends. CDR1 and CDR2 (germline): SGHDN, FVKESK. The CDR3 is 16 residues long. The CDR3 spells CASSQVGGSGANVLTF. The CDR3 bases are TGTGCCAGCAGCCAAGTGGGGGGCTCTGGGGCCAACGTCCTGACTTTC. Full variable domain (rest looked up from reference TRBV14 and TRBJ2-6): EAGVTQFPSHSVIEKGQTVTLRCDPISGHDNLYWYRRVMGKEIKFLLHFVKESKQDESGMPNNRFLAERTGGTYSTLKVQPAELEDSGVYFCASSQVGGSGANVLTFGAGSRLTVL.

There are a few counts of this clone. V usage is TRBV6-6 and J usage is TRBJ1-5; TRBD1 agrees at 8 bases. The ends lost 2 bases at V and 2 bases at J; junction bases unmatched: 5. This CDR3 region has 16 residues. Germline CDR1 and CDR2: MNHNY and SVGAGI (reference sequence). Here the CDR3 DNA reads TGTGCCAGCAGTTACCGGACAGGGTGGGGCAATCAGCCCCAGCATTTT. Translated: CASSYRTGWGNQPQHF.

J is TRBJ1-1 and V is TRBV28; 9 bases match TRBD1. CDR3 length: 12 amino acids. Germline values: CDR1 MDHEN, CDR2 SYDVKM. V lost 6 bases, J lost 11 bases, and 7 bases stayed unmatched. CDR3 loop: CASSLTGGGAFF. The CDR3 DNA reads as TGTGCCAGCAGCCTGACAGGGGGTGGGGCTTTCTTT. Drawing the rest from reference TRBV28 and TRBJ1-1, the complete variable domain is DVKVTQSSRYLVKRTGEKVFLECVQDMDHENMFWYRQDPGLGLRLIYFSYDVKMKEKGDIPEGYSVSREKKERFSLILESASTNQTSMYLCASSLTGGGAFFGQGTRLTVV.

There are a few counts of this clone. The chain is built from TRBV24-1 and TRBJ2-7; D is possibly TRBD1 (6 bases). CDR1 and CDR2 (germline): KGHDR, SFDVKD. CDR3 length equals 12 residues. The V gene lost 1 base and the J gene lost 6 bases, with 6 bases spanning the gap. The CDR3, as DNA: TGTGCCACCAGTGATTTCAGGGGCGAGCAGTACTTC. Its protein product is CATSDFRGEQYF.

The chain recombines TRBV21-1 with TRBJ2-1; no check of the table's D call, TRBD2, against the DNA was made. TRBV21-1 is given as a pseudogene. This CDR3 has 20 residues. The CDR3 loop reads CASSKVGQLAGTSSYNEQFF. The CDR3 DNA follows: TGTGCCAGCAGCAAAGTCGGACAACTAGCGGGAACGAGCTCCTACAATGAGCAGTTCTTC.

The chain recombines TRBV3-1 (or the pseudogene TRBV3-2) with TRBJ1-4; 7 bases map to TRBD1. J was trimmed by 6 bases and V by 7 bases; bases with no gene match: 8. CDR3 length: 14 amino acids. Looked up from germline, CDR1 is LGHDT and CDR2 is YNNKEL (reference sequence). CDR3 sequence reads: CASTLGGGHEKLFF. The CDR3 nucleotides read TGTGCCAGCACCCTAGGAGGGGGCCATGAAAAACTGTTTTTT.

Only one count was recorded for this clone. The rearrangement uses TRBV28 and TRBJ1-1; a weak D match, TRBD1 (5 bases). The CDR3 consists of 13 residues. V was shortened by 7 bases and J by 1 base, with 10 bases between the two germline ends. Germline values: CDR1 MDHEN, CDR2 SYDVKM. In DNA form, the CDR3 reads TGTGCCAGCATCCCAGGGAAGAACACTGAAGCTTTCTTT. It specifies CASIPGKNTEAFF.

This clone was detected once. Here the CDR3 DNA reads TGTGCCAGCAGCCACGGAACAGGGGGCAGATACTACGAGCAGTACTTC. It yields the protein CASSHGTGGRYYEQYF. J is TRBJ2-7 and V is TRBV3-1 (or the pseudogene TRBV3-2), with TRBD1 matching 9 bases. This CDR3 contains 16 residues. V was pared by 3 bases and J by 3 bases, with 9 bases of the junction left unmatched. Germline lookup yields CDR1 LGHDT and CDR2 YNNKEL (reference sequence).

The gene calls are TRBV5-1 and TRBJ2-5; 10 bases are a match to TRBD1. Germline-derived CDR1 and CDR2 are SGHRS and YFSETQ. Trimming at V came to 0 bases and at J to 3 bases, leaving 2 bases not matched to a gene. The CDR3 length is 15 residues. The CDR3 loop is CASSLAGTGEETQYF. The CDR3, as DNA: TGCGCCAGCAGCTTGGCCGGGACAGGGGAAGAGACCCAGTACTTC.

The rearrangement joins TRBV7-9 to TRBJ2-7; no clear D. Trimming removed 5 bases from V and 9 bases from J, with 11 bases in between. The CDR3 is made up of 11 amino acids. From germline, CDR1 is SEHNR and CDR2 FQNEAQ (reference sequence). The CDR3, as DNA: TGTGCCAGCAGCAACGAGCCCGGGCAGTACTTC. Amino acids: CASSNEPGQYF. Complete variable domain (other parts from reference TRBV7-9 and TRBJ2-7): DTGVSQNPRHKITKRGQNVTFRCDPISEHNRLYWYRQTLGQGPEFLTYFQNEAQLEKSRLLSDRFSAERPKGSFSTLEIQRTEQGDSAMYLCASSNEPGQYFGPGTRLTVT.

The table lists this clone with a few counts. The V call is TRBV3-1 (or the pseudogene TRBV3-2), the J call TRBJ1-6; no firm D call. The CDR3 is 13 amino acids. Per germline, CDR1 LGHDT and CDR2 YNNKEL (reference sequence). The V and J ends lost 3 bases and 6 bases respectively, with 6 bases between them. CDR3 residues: CASSQSLNSPLHF. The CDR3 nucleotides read TGTGCCAGCAGCCAGTCCCTTAATTCACCCCTCCACTTT.

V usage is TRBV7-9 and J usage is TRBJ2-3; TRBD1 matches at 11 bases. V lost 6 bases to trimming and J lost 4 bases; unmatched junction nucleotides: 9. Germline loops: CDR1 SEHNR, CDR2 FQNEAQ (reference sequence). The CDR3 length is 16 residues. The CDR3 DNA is TGTGCCAGCAGTTCCGGGACAGGGGGATTGGCAGATACGCAGTATTTT. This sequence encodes CASSSGTGGLADTQYF.

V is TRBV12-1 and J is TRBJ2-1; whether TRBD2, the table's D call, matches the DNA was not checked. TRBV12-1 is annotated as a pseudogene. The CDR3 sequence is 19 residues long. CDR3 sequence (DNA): TGTGCCAGCAGCTTTAGGCTAGCGGGAGTATACCACGGGAGTAATGAGCAGTTCTTC. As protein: CASSFRLAGVYHGSNEQFF.

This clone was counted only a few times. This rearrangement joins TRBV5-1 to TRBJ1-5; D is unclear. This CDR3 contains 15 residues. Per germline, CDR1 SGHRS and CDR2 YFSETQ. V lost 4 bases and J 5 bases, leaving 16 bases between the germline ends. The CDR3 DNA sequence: TGCGCCAGCAGCCCGAGCCCGGGAACGGATCAGCCCCAGCATTTT. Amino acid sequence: CASSPSPGTDQPQHF.

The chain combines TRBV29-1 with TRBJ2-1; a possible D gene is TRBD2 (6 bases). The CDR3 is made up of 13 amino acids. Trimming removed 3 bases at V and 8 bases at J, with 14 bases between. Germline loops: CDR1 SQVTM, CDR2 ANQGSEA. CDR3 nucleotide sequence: TGCAGCGTTGAGCGGGATTCTCGGGATGAGCAGTTCTTC. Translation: CSVERDSRDEQFF.

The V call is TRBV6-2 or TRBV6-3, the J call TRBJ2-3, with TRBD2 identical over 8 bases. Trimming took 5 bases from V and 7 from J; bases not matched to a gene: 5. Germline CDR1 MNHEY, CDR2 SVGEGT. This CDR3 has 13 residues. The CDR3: CASSVAGRYTQYF. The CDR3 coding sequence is TGTGCCAGCAGTGTAGCGGGACGATATACGCAGTATTTT.

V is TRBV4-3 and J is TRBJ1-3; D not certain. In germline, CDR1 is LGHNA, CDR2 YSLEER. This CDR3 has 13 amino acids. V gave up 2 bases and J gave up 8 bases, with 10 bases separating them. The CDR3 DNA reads TGCGCCAGCAGCCAAAGAGGAGGTGACACCATATATTTT. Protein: CASSQRGGDTIYF.